The next 16 T cell receptor beta chains were all read from a single sample in a study of blood T cell repertoires in COVID-19. Using immunoSEQ multiplex PCR, the repertoire was profiled, and TCRdb retains in-frame clones only, with some absent. The sample has about 340,000 clones; 85% to 90% are singletons. What was sequenced was peripheral blood. These receptors all come from a woman aged 70-85 years with COVID-19, enrolled during active disease.

The rearrangement links TRBV24-1 to TRBJ1-2, with 9 bases aligning to TRBD1. Looked up from germline, CDR1 is KGHDR and CDR2 is SFDVKD. The CDR3 covers 15 residues. The trim removed 3 bases at V and 8 bases at J, leaving 9 bases unmatched. The CDR3 sequence: CATSDTRQGGEGYTF. The CDR3 region has the DNA TGTGCCACCAGTGATACCCGACAGGGGGGCGAGGGCTACACCTTC.

This chain joins TRBV9 and TRBJ1-3; D remains ambiguous. The CDR3 has 13 amino acids. The germline gives CDR1 SGDLS, CDR2 YYNGEE. V lost 4 bases to trimming and J lost 1 base, with 6 bases between them. CDR3 loop: CASSQNSGNTIYF. DNA of the CDR3: TGTGCCAGCAGCCAGAATTCTGGAAACACCATATATTTT.

V usage is TRBV29-1 and J usage is TRBJ1-2; possibly TRBD1 for D (5 bases). This CDR3 has 14 amino acids. Trimming stripped 8 bases from V and 6 bases from J, with 22 bases between. Germline V CDR1 and CDR2: SQVTM, ANQGSEA. The DNA of the CDR3 is TGCAGCCCCGAAAGCCTCGGGGGGGACGATGGCTACACCTTC. Its translation: CSPESLGGDDGYTF.

The CDR3 loop reads CASSQILTTYEQYF. CDR3 in DNA: TGCGCCAGCAGTCAGATTCTGACAACCTACGAGCAGTACTTC. J is TRBJ2-7 and V is TRBV23-1, with no clear D. TRBV23-1 is an open reading frame, and its role is uncertain. The V end was cut by 3 bases, the J end by 2 bases, with 11 bases between. This CDR3 is 14 amino acids long.

The chain recombines TRBV9 with TRBJ1-1, with D tentatively TRBD1 (6 bases). V lost 2 bases and J lost 7, with 9 bases in between. CDR1 and CDR2 (germline): SGDLS, YYNGEE. This CDR3 spans 12 amino acids. CDR3 residues: CASSVGAGEAFF. CDR3 in DNA: TGTGCCAGCAGCGTGGGGGCCGGTGAAGCTTTCTTT.

The chain couples TRBV24-1 to TRBJ2-3; 9 bases align to TRBD1. The V and J ends lost 9 bases and 3 bases, in that order; junction bases with no gene match: 3. The germline CDR1 and CDR2 sequences are KGHDR and SFDVKD. CDR3 size: 13 residues. CDR3 nucleotide sequence: TGTGCCACCGGAGGACAGGGGACAGATACGCAGTATTTT. Its translation: CATGGQGTDTQYF.

V is TRBV24-1 and J is TRBJ2-3; 7 bases map to TRBD1. The CDR3 has 15 amino acids. The J segment lost 5 bases and the V segment lost 4 bases, leaving 8 bases of the junction unmatched. The germline V gene has CDR1 KGHDR and CDR2 SFDVKD. The CDR3 DNA is TGTGCCACCAGTGAGCCAACAGGGGCTGAAGATACGCAGTATTTT. Its protein is CATSEPTGAEDTQYF.

The chain employs TRBV6-6 and TRBJ1-1; 10 bases map to TRBD1. The germline V gene has CDR1 MNHNY and CDR2 SVGAGI (reference sequence). V lost 3 bases to trimming and J lost 0 bases; unmatched junction nucleotides: 4. This CDR3 has 16 residues. The CDR3 bases are TGTGCCAGCAGTTATGGGACAGGGGTTATGAACACTGAAGCTTTCTTT. Its translation: CASSYGTGVMNTEAFF.

This clone was counted many times. The chain's CDR3 is CASSLRGTYTEAFF. The CDR3 nucleotides are TGTGCCAGCAGCCTCCGGGGGACTTACACTGAAGCTTTCTTT. The J gene is TRBJ1-1, the V gene TRBV11-2, with D maybe TRBD1 (5 bases). Germline V CDR1 and CDR2: SGHAT, FQNNGV. This CDR3 has 14 amino acids. With 5 bases removed from V and 3 bases from J, the gap between germline ends came to 13 bases. The whole variable domain, remainder taken from reference TRBV11-2 and TRBJ1-1, is EAGVAQSPRYKIIEKRQSVAFWCNPISGHATLYWYQQILGQGPKLLIQFQNNGVVDDSQLPKDRFSAERLKGVDSTLKIQPAKLEDSAVYLCASSLRGTYTEAFFGQGTRLTVV.

V is TRBV19 and J is TRBJ1-4; the match to TRBD1 covers 7 bases. Germline assignment: CDR1 LNHDA and CDR2 SQIVND (reference sequence). This CDR3 spans 15 amino acids. V dropped 3 bases and J dropped 1; count of bases not matched to a gene: 2. This CDR3 reads CASSIDRETNEKLFF. Here the CDR3 DNA reads TGTGCCAGTAGTATCGACAGGGAAACTAATGAAAAACTGTTTTTT.

V usage is TRBV28 and J usage is TRBJ1-1; the D is unclear. Germline V gene sequence: CDR1 MDHEN, CDR2 SYDVKM. V lost 3 bases, J lost 7 bases, and 9 bases lay in between. This CDR3 is 12 amino acids long. The CDR3 DNA reads as TGTGCCAGCAGTTTTGTTTTCGGTGAAGCTTTCTTT. Its protein product is CASSFVFGEAFF.

This clone is a singleton in its sample. The rearrangement joins TRBV5-1 to TRBJ2-7, with 10 bases lining up with TRBD1. This CDR3 comprises 15 residues. V shed 0 bases and J 5 bases; nucleotides not matched to a gene: 5. Germline CDR1 reads SGHRS; CDR2 reads YFSETQ. CDR3 bases: TGCGCCAGCAGCTTGGGACAGGGGGCGAGCGACGAGCAGTACTTC. Amino acids: CASSLGQGASDEQYF.

This clone was observed a single time. The chain employs TRBV6-5 and TRBJ1-5, with D perhaps TRBD1 (6 bases). This CDR3 comprises 14 residues. From germline, CDR1 is MNHEY and CDR2 SVGAGI. Trimming left V 6 bases short and J 2 bases short, with 11 bases between. CDR3 loop: CASRSQGGNQPQHF. The CDR3 DNA reads TGTGCCAGCAGGTCACAGGGTGGCAATCAGCCCCAGCATTTT.

The rearrangement joins TRBV5-1 to TRBJ2-5, with TRBD1 matching 8 bases. Germline assignment: CDR1 SGHRS and CDR2 YFSETQ. Germline trimming cut 2 bases from V and 0 bases from J; bases unmatched to any gene: 9. This CDR3 contains 17 residues. The CDR3: CASSFRFDRGYQETQYF. DNA for the CDR3: TGCGCCAGCAGCTTTAGGTTCGACAGGGGTTACCAAGAGACCCAGTACTTC.

This chain uses TRBV28 with TRBJ1-1; 7 nucleotides agree with TRBD1. The V gene end was trimmed by 5 bases and the J gene end by 5 bases; junction bases not matched to a gene: 11. Germline V gives CDR1 MDHEN, CDR2 SYDVKM. The CDR3 has 15 amino acids. The CDR3 DNA sequence: TGTGCCAGCAGTCTCCCCGGACAGGTGGGAACTGAAGCTTTCTTT. As protein: CASSLPGQVGTEAFF.

The chain employs TRBV7-2 and TRBJ1-3; D not certain. The CDR3 runs 14 residues. Trimming pared 2 bases from V and 0 bases from J, leaving 5 bases between. Looked up from germline, CDR1 is SGHTA and CDR2 is FQGNSA. For the CDR3, the DNA is TGTGCCAGCAGCTTATCCTTCTCTGGAAACACCATATATTTT. This sequence encodes CASSLSFSGNTIYF.